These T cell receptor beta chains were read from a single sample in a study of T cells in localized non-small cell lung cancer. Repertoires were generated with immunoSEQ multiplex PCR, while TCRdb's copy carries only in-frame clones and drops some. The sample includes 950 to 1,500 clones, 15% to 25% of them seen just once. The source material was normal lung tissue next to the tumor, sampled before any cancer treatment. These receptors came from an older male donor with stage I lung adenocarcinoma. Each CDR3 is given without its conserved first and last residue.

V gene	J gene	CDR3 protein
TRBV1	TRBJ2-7	ASSQTQGRQYEQY
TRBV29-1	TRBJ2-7	SVTAGGFSYEQY
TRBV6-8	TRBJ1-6	ASSYSNSNSPLH
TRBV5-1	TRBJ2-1	ASTPGQGYNEQF
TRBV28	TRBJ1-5	ASILGVSGNQPQH
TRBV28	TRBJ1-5	ASSSGGVNQPQH
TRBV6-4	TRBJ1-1	ASSDRRNTEAF
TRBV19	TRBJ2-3	ASSPRTGVRTDTQY
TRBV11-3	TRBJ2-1	ASSGDSRSYNEQF
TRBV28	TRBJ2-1	ASRSAGGDEQF
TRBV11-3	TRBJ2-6	ASSQIYSGANVLT
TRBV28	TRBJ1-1	ASSRALNTEAF
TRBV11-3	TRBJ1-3	ASSPQAGGSGNTIY
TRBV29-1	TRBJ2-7	SVVGGRDYEQY
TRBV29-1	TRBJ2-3	SVAGTGVTDTQY
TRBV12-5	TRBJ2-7	ASKSTQRSYEQY
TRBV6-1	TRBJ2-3	ASSEGVAGGVTDTQY
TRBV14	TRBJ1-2	ASSLSAGVNYGYT
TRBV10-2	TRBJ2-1	ASSESGKYNEQF
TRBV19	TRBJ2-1	ASSITSGVYNEQF
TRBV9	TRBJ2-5	ASSLAGTPETQY
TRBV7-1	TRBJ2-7	ASSLEGTSYEQY
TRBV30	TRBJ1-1	AWSLQQGQAF